The rows below give T cell receptor beta chains drawn from one sample of a study of T cells after yellow fever vaccination. MiXCR, applied by TCRdb to the 5' RACE reads, yields one record per CDR3 protein. The table lists hundreds of thousands of distinct CDR3 sequences, over 9% of them singletons. The sample here was PBMCs, taken on the day of the yellow fever booster vaccination. These receptors were obtained from a man younger than 40 who received the YFV17D yellow fever vaccine. Both conserved end residues are part of each CDR3. A D gene is named only where the DNA matches it firmly. Size is omitted from some rows. Given values are once, few, many or a class for expanded clones.

d_call: -; cdr3_length: 14; j_call: TRBJ1-1; v_call: TRBV21-1; clone_size: few; cdr3_nt: TGTGCCAGCAGCAATATGAACCTGAACACTGAAGCTTTCTTT; cdr3_aa: CASSNMNLNTEAFF
d_call: TRBD2; cdr3_length: 15; j_call: TRBJ2-3; v_call: TRBV29-1; clone_size: few; cdr3_nt: TGCAGCTCTGCCCCGGGAGGAGGGGGCACAGATACGCAGTATTTT; cdr3_aa: CSSAPGGGGTDTQYF
d_call: -; cdr3_length: 12; j_call: TRBJ2-1; v_call: TRBV12-3/TRBV12-4; clone_size: few; cdr3_nt: TGTGCCAGCAGTTGGAAGGTCAATGAGCAGTTCTTC; cdr3_aa: CASSWKVNEQFF
d_call: -; cdr3_length: 13; j_call: TRBJ2-3; v_call: TRBV21-1; clone_size: -; cdr3_nt: TGTGCCAGCAGCAAAGCTTTAACAGATACGCAGTATTTT; cdr3_aa: CASSKALTDTQYF
d_call: -; cdr3_length: 16; j_call: TRBJ2-1; v_call: TRBV18; clone_size: -; cdr3_nt: TGTGCCAGCTCACCCTGGAGAGGACAACAACAAGATGAGCAGTTCTTC; cdr3_aa: CASSPWRGQQQDEQFF
d_call: -; cdr3_length: 16; j_call: TRBJ2-1; v_call: TRBV18; clone_size: many; cdr3_nt: TGTGCCAGCTCACCCCAAGGAGGGCCGAGTTTCAATGAGCAGTTCTTC; cdr3_aa: CASSPQGGPSFNEQFF
d_call: -; cdr3_length: 14; j_call: TRBJ2-5; v_call: TRBV20-1; clone_size: -; cdr3_nt: TGCAGTGCTAGAGATCCGATGGGCGAAGAGACCCAGTACTTC; cdr3_aa: CSARDPMGEETQYF
d_call: -; cdr3_length: 13; j_call: TRBJ2-7; v_call: TRBV25-1; clone_size: few; cdr3_nt: TGTGCCAGCAGTGTCGGCATAAACTACGAGCAGTACTTC; cdr3_aa: CASSVGINYEQYF
d_call: -; cdr3_length: 12; j_call: TRBJ1-4; v_call: TRBV20-1; clone_size: few; cdr3_nt: TGCAGTGCCACCCACGACAGTGAAAAACTGTTTTTT; cdr3_aa: CSATHDSEKLFF
d_call: TRBD2; cdr3_length: 16; j_call: TRBJ2-1; v_call: TRBV7-9; clone_size: few; cdr3_nt: TGTGCCAGCAGCGTAACCGGGACTAGCGGGAGGGCCGTCAGGTTCTTC; cdr3_aa: CASSVTGTSGRAVRFF
d_call: TRBD1; cdr3_length: 13; j_call: TRBJ2-4; v_call: TRBV20-1; clone_size: -; cdr3_nt: TGCAGTGCTAGACAGGGGGCGCTTAACATTCAGTACTTC; cdr3_aa: CSARQGALNIQYF
d_call: -; cdr3_length: 15; j_call: TRBJ2-1; v_call: TRBV3-1; clone_size: few; cdr3_nt: TGTGCCAGCAGCCTGGATTTGGCAGGGCTCGATGAGCAGTTCTTC; cdr3_aa: CASSLDLAGLDEQFF
d_call: -; cdr3_length: 15; j_call: TRBJ2-3; v_call: TRBV4-2; clone_size: few; cdr3_nt: TGTGCCAGCAGCCAAGATGGGCTTTACACAGATACGCAGTATTTT; cdr3_aa: CASSQDGLYTDTQYF
d_call: -; cdr3_length: 13; j_call: TRBJ2-1; v_call: TRBV5-1; clone_size: many; cdr3_nt: TGCGCCAGCACTCCCCCAGGTTACAATGAGCAGTTCTTC; cdr3_aa: CASTPPGYNEQFF
d_call: -; cdr3_length: 14; j_call: TRBJ2-1; v_call: TRBV5-1; clone_size: -; cdr3_nt: TGCGCCAGCAGCTTGCCGAAGGCCCACAATGAGCAGTTCTTC; cdr3_aa: CASSLPKAHNEQFF
d_call: TRBD1; cdr3_length: 14; j_call: TRBJ1-6; v_call: TRBV4-3; clone_size: -; cdr3_nt: TGCGCCAGCAGCCAAACGACAGGGAATTCACCCCTCCACTTT; cdr3_aa: CASSQTTGNSPLHF
d_call: TRBD2; cdr3_length: 14; j_call: TRBJ2-1; v_call: TRBV10-2; clone_size: -; cdr3_nt: TGCGCCGCTCGGACTAGCGGGAGCAGGAATGAGCAGTTCTTC; cdr3_aa: CAARTSGSRNEQFF
d_call: -; cdr3_length: 12; j_call: TRBJ2-7; v_call: TRBV20-1; clone_size: -; cdr3_nt: TGCAGTGCCCTGGCGGATTCCTACGAGCAGTACTTC; cdr3_aa: CSALADSYEQYF
d_call: -; cdr3_length: 16; j_call: TRBJ2-1; v_call: TRBV5-1; clone_size: -; cdr3_nt: TGCGCCAGCAGTCACTTGTTGGGCGGATCGGACAATGAGCAGTTCTTC; cdr3_aa: CASSHLLGGSDNEQFF
d_call: -; cdr3_length: 15; j_call: TRBJ2-3; v_call: TRBV21-1; clone_size: few; cdr3_nt: TGTGCCAGCAGTATCGGGAGTCCCAACACAGATACGCAGTATTTT; cdr3_aa: CASSIGSPNTDTQYF
d_call: TRBD1; cdr3_length: 16; j_call: TRBJ1-2; v_call: TRBV6-5; clone_size: -; cdr3_nt: TGTGCCAGCAGTTATAGCGTTCGGACAGGGGCTGCTGGCTACACCTTC; cdr3_aa: CASSYSVRTGAAGYTF
d_call: -; cdr3_length: 11; j_call: TRBJ1-2; v_call: TRBV10-3; clone_size: -; cdr3_nt: TGTGCCATCAGTGAGTTCTCAGGGTACACCTTC; cdr3_aa: CAISEFSGYTF
d_call: -; cdr3_length: 15; j_call: TRBJ1-5; v_call: TRBV6-2/TRBV6-3; clone_size: -; cdr3_nt: TGTGCCAGCAGTTACCCCCGTGACCCTCATCAGCCCCAGCATTTT; cdr3_aa: CASSYPRDPHQPQHF
d_call: -; cdr3_length: 14; j_call: TRBJ2-3; v_call: TRBV5-5; clone_size: few; cdr3_nt: TGTGCCAGCAAACTAATCGGGAGTTCGGATACGCAGTATTTT; cdr3_aa: CASKLIGSSDTQYF
d_call: -; cdr3_length: 11; j_call: TRBJ2-1; v_call: TRBV20-1; clone_size: few; cdr3_nt: TGCAGTGCTACCGTGGTTAGGGCTCCGTTCTTC; cdr3_aa: CSATVVRAPFF
d_call: TRBD1; cdr3_length: 15; j_call: TRBJ1-1; v_call: TRBV4-3; clone_size: many; cdr3_nt: TGCGCCAGCAGCCAGCTCCGACAGGGGGAGACTGAAGCTTTCTTT; cdr3_aa: CASSQLRQGETEAFF
d_call: -; cdr3_length: 15; j_call: TRBJ2-6; v_call: TRBV24-1; clone_size: few; cdr3_nt: TGTGCCACCAGCAGAGGTTCTCTGGGGGCCAACGTCCTGACTTTC; cdr3_aa: CATSRGSLGANVLTF
d_call: -; cdr3_length: 15; j_call: TRBJ2-1; v_call: TRBV28; clone_size: few; cdr3_nt: TGTGCCAGCAGCTTTGGGGATTCGGGCTACAATGAGCAGTTCTTC; cdr3_aa: CASSFGDSGYNEQFF